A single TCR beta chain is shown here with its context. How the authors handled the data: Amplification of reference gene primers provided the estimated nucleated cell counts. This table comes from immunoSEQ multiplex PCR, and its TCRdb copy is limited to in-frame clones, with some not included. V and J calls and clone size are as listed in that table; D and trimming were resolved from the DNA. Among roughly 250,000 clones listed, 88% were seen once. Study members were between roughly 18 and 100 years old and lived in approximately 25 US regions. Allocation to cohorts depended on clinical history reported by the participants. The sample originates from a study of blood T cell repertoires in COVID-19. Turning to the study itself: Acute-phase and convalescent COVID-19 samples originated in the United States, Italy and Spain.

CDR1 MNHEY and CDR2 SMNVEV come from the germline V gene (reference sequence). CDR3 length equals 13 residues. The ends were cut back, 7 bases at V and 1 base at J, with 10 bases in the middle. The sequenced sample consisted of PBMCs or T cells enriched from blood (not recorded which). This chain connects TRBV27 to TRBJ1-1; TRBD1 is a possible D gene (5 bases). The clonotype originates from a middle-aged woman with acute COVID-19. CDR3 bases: TGTGCCAGCAACCCTACAGGGAACACTGAAGCTTTCTTT. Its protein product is CASNPTGNTEAFF.